The rows below give T cell receptor beta chains drawn from one sample of a study of shared clonotypes between healthy human individuals. Some clones are missing from TCRdb's copy, which holds only in-frame ones; the method was immunoSEQ multiplex PCR. This sample carries about 530,000 clones, around 96% of them seen once, and the ten largest clones take about 0.057%. Sequencing was performed on naive CD4+ T cells sorted from blood. These receptor sequences come from a woman aged 25-40 years in good health. CDR3s include the opening cysteine and the closing phenylalanine or tryptophan. A D gene is named only where the DNA matches it firmly. The size field is filled for only some rows; it gives once, few, many or a size class.

d_call	clone_size	j_call	v_call	cdr3_aa	cdr3_nt
NA	NA	TRBJ2-7	TRBV7-2	CASSWRGSSYEQYF	TGTGCCAGCAGCTGGAGGGGCAGCTCCTACGAGCAGTACTTC
TRBD2	once	TRBJ2-3	TRBV7-9	CASSLVILKTSENTDTQYF	TGTGCCAGCAGCTTAGTAATATTGAAGACTAGCGAGAACACAGATACGCAGTATTTT
NA	once	TRBJ2-7	TRBV7-6	CASSFGDAPYEQYF	TGTGCCAGCAGCTTTGGGGACGCACCCTACGAGCAGTACTTC
TRBD1	NA	TRBJ2-3	TRBV6-5	CASSGTGVLADTQYF	TGTGCCAGCAGCGGGACAGGGGTTTTAGCAGATACGCAGTATTTT
TRBD1	NA	TRBJ1-3	TRBV7-9	CASSLVGQAVF	TGTGCCAGCAGCTTAGTGGGACAGGCGGTATTT
TRBD1	NA	TRBJ1-1	TRBV5-1	CASSPTGTVLNTEAFF	TGCGCCAGCAGCCCAACCGGGACAGTATTGAACACTGAAGCTTTCTTT
TRBD1	NA	TRBJ2-7	TRBV4-1	CASSQDPPGQGYLPEQYF	TGCGCCAGCAGCCAAGATCCCCCGGGACAGGGTTACCTCCCCGAGCAGTACTTC
TRBD1	NA	TRBJ2-7	TRBV28	CASRADRVGEQYF	TGTGCCAGCAGGGCCGACAGGGTTGGCGAGCAGTACTTC
NA	NA	TRBJ2-5	TRBV14	CASSPRTGETQYF	TGTGCCAGCAGCCCCCGGACCGGAGAGACCCAGTACTTC
TRBD2	NA	TRBJ2-5	TRBV28	CASSFPGGLAGGGQETQYF	TGTGCCAGCAGTTTCCCCGGCGGGCTAGCGGGAGGAGGGCAAGAGACCCAGTACTTC
TRBD1	NA	TRBJ1-1	TRBV5-6	CASSRGRGRTEAFF	TGTGCCAGCAGCAGGGGGCGAGGGCGTACTGAAGCTTTCTTT
TRBD2	NA	TRBJ2-1	TRBV29-1	CSVVIGTSGIDNEQFF	TGCAGCGTTGTAATTGGGACTAGCGGGATAGACAATGAGCAGTTCTTC
NA	NA	TRBJ2-7	TRBV5-4	CASSKGGTVGNYEQYF	TGTGCCAGCAGCAAAGGGGGGACGGTGGGAAACTACGAGCAGTACTTC
NA	NA	TRBJ2-7	TRBV18	CASSRSQEGYEQYF	TGTGCCAGCTCCAGGTCCCAGGAGGGATACGAGCAGTACTTC
NA	once	TRBJ1-5	TRBV10-3	CAISPGLSNQPQHF	TGTGCCATCAGCCCGGGTCTTAGCAATCAGCCCCAGCATTTT
TRBD1	NA	TRBJ1-1	TRBV18	CASSLTEGAATEAFF	TGTGCCAGCTCACTGACCGAGGGGGCTGCCACTGAAGCTTTCTTT
TRBD1	NA	TRBJ2-7	TRBV10-2	CASAKGAILSYEQYF	TGCGCCAGCGCAAAGGGGGCAATACTCTCCTACGAGCAGTACTTC
NA	NA	TRBJ1-1	TRBV28	CASSLSRMNTEAFF	TGTGCCAGCAGTTTGAGTCGGATGAACACTGAAGCTTTCTTT
NA	NA	TRBJ2-1	TRBV21-1	CASSKVGPINEQFF	TGTGCCAGCAGCAAAGTTGGCCCGATCAATGAGCAGTTCTTC
NA	NA	TRBJ1-1	TRBV2	CASSVAGGTEAFF	TGTGCCAGCAGTGTCGCCGGGGGTACTGAAGCTTTCTTT
NA	NA	TRBJ2-7	TRBV7-9	CASSLAAGRHYEQYF	TGTGCCAGCAGCTTAGCGGCGGGACGGCACTACGAGCAGTACTTC
NA	NA	TRBJ1-1	TRBV29-1	CSVPSHNSGNTEAFF	TGCAGCGTTCCGTCTCATAACTCAGGGAACACTGAAGCTTTCTTT
NA	NA	TRBJ2-1	TRBV6-6	CASSRDRRNEQFF	TGTGCCAGCAGCAGAGACCGACGGAATGAGCAGTTCTTC
NA	NA	TRBJ2-7	TRBV5-6	CASSERSPYEQYF	TGTGCCAGCAGCGAGCGGTCCCCCTACGAGCAGTACTTC
NA	NA	TRBJ2-4	TRBV28	CASTDSGGAKNIQYF	TGTGCCAGCACCGATAGTGGTGGGGCCAAAAACATTCAGTACTTC
NA	NA	TRBJ2-7	TRBV7-2	CASRHTGSDEQYF	TGTGCCAGCAGACATACAGGGTCGGACGAGCAGTACTTC
TRBD1	NA	TRBJ2-7	TRBV27	CASSHRDRGDEQYF	TGTGCCAGCAGTCACCGGGACAGGGGTGACGAGCAGTACTTC
NA	NA	TRBJ2-7	TRBV10-3	CAISEREFHEQYF	TGTGCCATCAGTGAGAGGGAGTTTCACGAGCAGTACTTC
NA	NA	TRBJ1-5	TRBV19	CASSGGTRNQPQHF	TGTGCCAGTAGTGGGGGGACACGTAATCAGCCCCAGCATTTT
NA	NA	TRBJ2-6	TRBV28	CASSLTKAIGANVLTF	TGTGCCAGCAGTTTAACCAAGGCCATTGGGGCCAACGTCCTGACTTTC
NA	NA	TRBJ2-1	TRBV11-3	CASSLEGFDEQFF	TGTGCCAGCAGCTTAGAGGGTTTCGATGAGCAGTTCTTC
NA	NA	TRBJ2-5	TRBV27	CASSRAPAQETQYF	TGTGCCAGCAGCAGGGCTCCCGCCCAAGAGACCCAGTACTTC
TRBD2	once	TRBJ2-5	TRBV19	CASRLAVNQETQYF	TGTGCCAGTAGACTAGCGGTTAACCAAGAGACCCAGTACTTC
TRBD1	once	TRBJ2-5	TRBV27	CASSLRGQGGQETQYF	TGTGCCAGCAGTCTCCGAGGACAGGGAGGCCAAGAGACCCAGTACTTC
NA	NA	TRBJ2-7	TRBV20-1	CSASLVSEQYF	TGCAGTGCTAGTTTGGTGTCCGAGCAGTACTTC
TRBD1	NA	TRBJ1-2	TRBV2	CASSSGQGANYGYTF	TGTGCCAGCAGCTCGGGACAGGGGGCTAACTATGGCTACACCTTC
TRBD1	NA	TRBJ2-7	TRBV6-5	CASSYFRDRSSYEQYF	TGTGCCAGCAGTTACTTTCGGGACAGGAGCTCCTACGAGCAGTACTTC
NA	NA	TRBJ2-3	TRBV11-2	CASSFGAGYPRTDTQYF	TGTGCCAGCAGCTTTGGCGCTGGGTACCCCAGGACAGATACGCAGTATTTT
TRBD2	NA	TRBJ2-1	TRBV25-1	CASSDGGLSGSSYNEQFF	TGTGCCAGCAGTGATGGGGGACTAAGCGGGAGCTCCTACAATGAGCAGTTCTTC
NA	NA	TRBJ1-1	TRBV6-6	CASSYSTGGSTEAFF	TGTGCCAGCAGTTACTCGACGGGGGGAAGCACTGAAGCTTTCTTT
TRBD1	NA	TRBJ2-2	TRBV28	CASSTRLNSPGQGFEYTGELFF	TGTGCCAGCAGTACCCGTCTGAACTCTCCGGGACAGGGGTTCGAGTACACCGGGGAGCTGTTTTTT
TRBD1	NA	TRBJ2-7	TRBV14	CASSRYPTQGANEQYF	TGTGCCAGCAGCCGCTACCCGACACAGGGGGCCAACGAGCAGTACTTC
TRBD1	NA	TRBJ2-6	TRBV30	CARQGAGGANVLTF	TGTGCCAGACAGGGGGCGGGTGGGGCCAACGTCCTGACTTTC
TRBD1	NA	TRBJ2-7	TRBV29-1	CSVPSQGPPYEQYF	TGCAGCGTTCCCTCACAGGGGCCCCCCTACGAGCAGTACTTC
NA	NA	TRBJ1-1	TRBV2	CASIAGRYTEAFF	TGTGCCAGCATTGCGGGACGTTACACTGAAGCTTTCTTT
TRBD2	NA	TRBJ2-2	TRBV19	CASSPNGGRAHTGELFF	TGTGCCAGTAGCCCCAACGGCGGGAGGGCCCACACCGGGGAGCTGTTTTTT
NA	NA	TRBJ2-1	TRBV5-1	CASSSSGLYEQFF	TGCGCCAGCAGCAGCTCGGGACTTTACGAGCAGTTCTTC
NA	NA	TRBJ1-3	TRBV10-3	CAISVGVSGNTIYF	TGTGCCATCAGTGTTGGGGTCTCTGGAAACACCATATATTTT
NA	NA	TRBJ1-1	TRBV7-9	CASRPAIGFGTEAFF	TGTGCCAGCAGACCCGCGATAGGGTTCGGCACTGAAGCTTTCTTT
NA	NA	TRBJ2-7	TRBV28	CASGPASVPYEQYF	TGTGCCAGCGGACCGGCTAGCGTTCCCTACGAGCAGTACTTC
TRBD1	NA	TRBJ1-1	TRBV5-5	CASSRVQSVQGWPEAFF	TGTGCCAGCAGCCGCGTACAGTCTGTACAGGGGTGGCCCGAAGCTTTCTTT
TRBD2	once	TRBJ2-5	TRBV4-1	CASSQDPSGRAGETQYF	TGCGCCAGCAGCCAAGATCCTAGCGGGAGGGCCGGAGAGACCCAGTACTTC
TRBD1	once	TRBJ2-7	TRBV6-1	CASKTGSNYEQYF	TGTGCCAGCAAGACAGGGTCGAACTACGAGCAGTACTTC
NA	NA	TRBJ2-3	TRBV5-4	CASSQPPNTDTQYF	TGTGCCAGCAGCCAACCACCAAACACAGATACGCAGTATTTT